The T cell receptor beta chain described here comes from a study of patients and donors after allogeneic stem cell transplantation. TCRdb re-derived calls from the RT-PCR reads in MiXCR, one entry per CDR3 protein. The table shows about 150,000 distinct CDR3 sequences, with approximately 35% occurring only once. The germline V and J ends were trimmed by 5 bases and 8 bases, with 10 bases remaining between them. Germline V gene data show CDR1 as MNHNY and CDR2 as SVGAGI (reference sequence). The CDR3 contains 13 residues. This clonotype has just a few counts. The sample consisted of blood, either unsorted or a sorted T cell fraction (not recorded which). This sequence originates from a human donor who was either an allogeneic HSCT recipient or a stem cell or donor lymphocyte infusion donor (not recorded which). It is not recorded whose cells these are; they may come from a transplant donor. The chain has TRBV6-6 and TRBJ1-6; no clear D. The CDR3 protein is CASSTGKDSPLHF. The CDR3 bases are TGTGCCAGCAGTACCGGCAAAGATTCACCCCTCCACTTT.